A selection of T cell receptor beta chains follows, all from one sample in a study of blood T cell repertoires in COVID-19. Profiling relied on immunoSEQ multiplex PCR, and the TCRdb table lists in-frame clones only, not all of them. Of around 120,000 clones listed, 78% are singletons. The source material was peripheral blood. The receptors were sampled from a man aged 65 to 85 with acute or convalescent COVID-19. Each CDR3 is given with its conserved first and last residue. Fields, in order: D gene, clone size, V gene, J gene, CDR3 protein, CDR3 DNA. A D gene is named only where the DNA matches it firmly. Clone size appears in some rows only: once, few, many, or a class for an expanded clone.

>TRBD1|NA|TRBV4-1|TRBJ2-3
CASSHRGTGKEDTQYF
TGCGCCAGCAGCCATAGGGGGACAGGGAAGGAAGATACGCAGTATTTT
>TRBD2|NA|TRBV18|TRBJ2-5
CASSPLGGAPETQYF
TGTGCCAGCTCACCACTCGGGGGGGCCCCGGAGACCCAGTACTTC
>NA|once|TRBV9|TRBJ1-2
CASSVGQGHGYTF
TGTGCCAGCAGCGTAGGGCAGGGCCATGGCTACACCTTC
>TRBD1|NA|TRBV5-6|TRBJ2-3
CASSGGQGSQFNTQYF
TGTGCCAGCAGCGGAGGACAGGGATCGCAATTTAATACGCAGTATTTT
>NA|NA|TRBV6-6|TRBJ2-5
CASKWTASEETQYF
TGTGCCAGCAAGTGGACAGCGTCGGAAGAGACCCAGTACTTC
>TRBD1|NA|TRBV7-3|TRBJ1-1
CASSAWDRATEAFF
TGTGCCAGCAGCGCCTGGGACAGGGCCACTGAAGCTTTCTTT
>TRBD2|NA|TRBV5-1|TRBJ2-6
CASSLSGGSGANVLTF
TGCGCCAGCAGCTTAAGCGGGGGCTCTGGGGCCAACGTCCTGACTTTC
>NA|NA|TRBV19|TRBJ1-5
CASSIFRVGQPQHF
TGTGCCAGTAGTATTTTCAGGGTGGGTCAGCCCCAGCATTTT
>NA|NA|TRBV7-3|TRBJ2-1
CASSSYREGEQFF
TGTGCCAGCAGCTCGTACAGGGAGGGGGAGCAGTTCTTC
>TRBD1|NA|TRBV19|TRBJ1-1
CASSMEHRGSTEAFF
TGTGCCAGTAGTATGGAGCACAGGGGGTCCACTGAAGCTTTCTTT
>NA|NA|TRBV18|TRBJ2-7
CASSPSQGFYEQYF
TGTGCCAGCTCACCGAGCCAGGGCTTCTACGAGCAGTACTTC
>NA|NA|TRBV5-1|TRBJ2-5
CASSPLGGLRETQYF
TGCGCCAGCAGCCCTTTGGGGGGTCTACGAGAGACCCAGTACTTC
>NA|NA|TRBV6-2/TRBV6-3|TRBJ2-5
CASSYLKLADQETQYF
TGTGCCAGCAGTTACCTTAAGTTAGCGGACCAAGAGACCCAGTACTTC
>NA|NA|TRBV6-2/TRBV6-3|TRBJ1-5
CASSYAWPGGGNQPQHF
TGTGCCAGCAGTTACGCGTGGCCGGGAGGGGGCAATCAGCCCCAGCATTTT